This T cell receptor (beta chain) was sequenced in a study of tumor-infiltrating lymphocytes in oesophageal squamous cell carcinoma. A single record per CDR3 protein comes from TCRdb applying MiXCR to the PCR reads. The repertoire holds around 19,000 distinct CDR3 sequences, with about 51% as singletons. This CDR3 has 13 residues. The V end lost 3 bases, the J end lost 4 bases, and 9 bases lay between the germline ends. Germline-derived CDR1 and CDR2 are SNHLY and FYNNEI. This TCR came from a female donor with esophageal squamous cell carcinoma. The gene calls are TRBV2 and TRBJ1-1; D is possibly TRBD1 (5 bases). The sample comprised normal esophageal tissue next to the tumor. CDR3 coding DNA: TGTGCCAGCAGTGAGGGGGAGGGCACTGAAGCTTTCTTT. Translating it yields CASSEGEGTEAFF.